The T cell receptor beta chain under discussion was sequenced for a study of tumor-infiltrating lymphocytes in primary liver carcinoma. The sample holds many counts of this clonotype. No antigen is known for it. TCR beta cDNA came from around 500 ng total RNA, primed with a constant-region primer. What produced the TCR beta libraries was three nested multiplex PCR rounds using slightly modified ARM-PCR. Running around 9 cycles apiece, the first two PCR rounds relied on TRBV1-TRBV30 forward primers together with a C-beta reverse primer. TCRdb re-called the multiplex PCR reads through MiXCR, storing one row per CDR3 protein. The table includes around 56,000 distinct CDR3 sequences, 60% to 85% detected once. Both RNA and DNA were isolated together from approximately 20-30 mg of bulk tissue that had not been sorted. The germline V and J ends were trimmed by 6 bases and 2 bases, with 12 bases remaining between them. Germline V CDR1 and CDR2: MNHEY, SVGEGT. The CDR3 extends over 14 amino acids.

Study-level findings and limits: Between tumor regions, pairs overlapped more than tumor-adjacent and tumor-blood pairs did. There were only about 8-25% of top clones found in all five tumor regions.

The source is a man aged 35 to 55 with primary liver carcinoma and hepatitis B virus infection. This chain joins TRBV6-2 or TRBV6-3 and TRBJ2-3; weak D call: TRBD2 (5 bases). The source material was liver tumor tissue from sampling region 2. Indicated subset: tumor region T2, inferior pole. The CDR3 loop reads CASRLDDYTDTQYF. The CDR3, as DNA: TGTGCCAGCAGGTTAGATGACTACACAGATACGCAGTATTTT.